Detailed here is one T cell receptor beta chain. The PCR employed 60 Vbeta primers together with 13 Jbeta primers. Measured with immunoSEQ multiplex PCR; TCRdb has only the in-frame clones, and not every one. There are approximately 190,000 clones in the sample; approximately 84% occur only once, and approximately 2.4% lies in the top ten. The data derive from a study of cytomegalovirus exposure and HLA in healthy donors. The wider study: An early data release held tens of millions of unique TCRs from HLA-typed donors.

V was pared by 0 bases and J by 0 bases, with 7 bases between. The germline V gene encodes CDR1 SGHNT and CDR2 YYREEE (reference sequence). This CDR3 is built from 15 residues. The sequence came from a woman between 50 and 59 years old in good health and CMV-seropositive. What was sequenced was PBMCs. The chain recombines TRBV5-4 with TRBJ1-3, with D uncertain. CDR3 sequence: CASSLGPGSGNTIYF. The CDR3, as DNA: TGTGCCAGCAGCTTGGGGCCAGGCTCTGGAAACACCATATATTTT. Complete variable domain (other parts from reference TRBV5-4 and TRBJ1-3): ETGVTQSPTHLIKTRGQQVTLRCSSQSGHNTVSWYQQALGQGPQFIFQYYREEENGRGNFPPRFSGLQFPNYSSELNVNALELDDSALYLCASSLGPGSGNTIYFGEGSWLTVV.